Below, 23 T cell receptor beta chains from the same sample are listed, as sequenced in a study of T cell responses to AZD1222 COVID-19 vaccine. Sequencing was performed with immunoSEQ multiplex PCR; in TCRdb, only in-frame clones are kept and a portion is missing. In the table there are 150,000 to 200,000 clones, 85% to 95% of which are singletons. The source was peripheral blood, collected on day 0 of AZD1222 vaccination. These receptors were obtained from an adult in good health.

The rearrangement joins TRBV28 to TRBJ1-2, with 7 bases fitting TRBD1. Germline V gene lookup returns CDR1 MDHEN and CDR2 SYDVKM. There are 15 residues in the CDR3. J was trimmed by 6 bases and V by 0 bases; bases with no gene match: 7. Written as DNA, the CDR3 is TGTGCCAGCAGTTTATGGTCAGGGGGAAGAGATGGCTACACCTTC. It translates to CASSLWSGGRDGYTF.

The chain combines TRBV6-4 with TRBJ2-3, with D perhaps matching TRBD2 (6 bases). CDR1 and CDR2 (germline): MRHNA, SNTAGT. This CDR3 comprises 13 residues. V was clipped by 3 bases and J by 2 bases, with 6 bases between them. CDR3 in DNA: TGTGCCAGCAGTGAGCGGGACACAGATACGCAGTATTTT. Amino acid sequence: CASSERDTDTQYF.

The V gene is TRBV5-1, the J gene TRBJ1-2; weak D call: TRBD1 (5 bases). The germline V gene encodes CDR1 SGHRS and CDR2 YFSETQ. The length of the CDR3 is 13 residues. The V gene lost 0 bases and the J gene lost 7 bases, with 10 bases spanning the gap. Here the CDR3 reads CASSLAGGVGYTF. The CDR3, as DNA: TGCGCCAGCAGCTTGGCTGGGGGGGTTGGCTACACCTTC.

Here the CDR3 reads CASSLGQGLGTEAFF. The CDR3 bases are TGTGCCAGCAGCTTGGGTCAGGGGCTGGGGACTGAAGCTTTCTTT. The chain has TRBV5-5 and TRBJ1-1, with a possible D match to TRBD1 (6 bases). Germline lookup yields CDR1 SGHKS and CDR2 YYEKEE (reference sequence). CDR3 size: 15 residues. V was trimmed by 0 bases and J by 5 bases, leaving 14 bases between them. Full variable domain (outside the CDR3, taken from reference TRBV5-5 and TRBJ1-1): DAGVTQSPTHLIKTRGQQVTLRCSPISGHKSVSWYQQVLGQGPQFIFQYYEKEERGRGNFPDRFSARQFPNYSSELNVNALLLGDSALYLCASSLGQGLGTEAFFGQGTRLTVV.

V and J are TRBV4-2 and TRBJ2-7; either TRBD1 or TRBD2 may fit D (5 bases each). This CDR3 has 15 residues. The V end was cut by 3 bases, the J end by 2 bases, with 14 bases between. From germline, CDR1 is LGHNA and CDR2 YNFKEQ. The CDR3 sequence is CASSQIRDGAYEQYF. For the CDR3, the DNA is TGTGCCAGCAGCCAGATCCGGGACGGAGCCTACGAGCAGTACTTC.

This chain connects TRBV28 to TRBJ1-2, with a possible D match to TRBD1 (5 bases). Germline CDR1 is MDHEN and CDR2 is SYDVKM. The CDR3 covers 13 residues. Trimming pared 11 bases from V and 3 bases from J, leaving 16 bases between. CDR3 residues: CASVGGVDYGYTF. The CDR3 nucleotides are TGTGCCTCAGTCGGAGGGGTGGACTATGGCTACACCTTC.

V is TRBV5-1 and J is TRBJ1-2; the D gene is possibly TRBD1 (5 bases). The CDR3 has 15 amino acids. CDR1 is SGHRS, CDR2 YFSETQ, per germline. Trimming removed 4 bases at V and 5 bases at J, with 18 bases between. This CDR3 is CASSMDPGRLYGYTF. CDR3 in DNA: TGCGCCAGCAGCATGGACCCGGGACGCCTTTATGGCTACACCTTC.

The J gene is TRBJ1-1, the V gene TRBV30; D remains unclear. The CDR3 spans 13 residues. CDR1 is GTSNPN, CDR2 SVGIG, per germline (reference sequence). Trimming left V 1 base short and J 4 bases short, with 10 bases between. The CDR3 DNA follows: TGTGCCTGGAGTGCCGACACGGGCACTGAAGCTTTCTTT. Translating gives CAWSADTGTEAFF.

In DNA, the CDR3 is TGTGCCAGCAGCCAAGTCGACAGAGAGTTTGGAAACACCATATATTTT. This sequence encodes CASSQVDREFGNTIYF. The chain joins TRBV3-1 (or the pseudogene TRBV3-2) to TRBJ1-3; D might be TRBD1 (5 bases). Trimming took off 1 base at V and 3 bases at J, with 13 bases between the two ends. The CDR3 consists of 16 residues. Per the germline V gene, CDR1 is LGHDT and CDR2 is YNNKEL (reference sequence).

V is TRBV20-1 and J is TRBJ1-1; D uncertain. The CDR3 is 11 amino acids. The V end lost 0 bases, the J end lost 6 bases, and 5 bases lay between the germline ends. The germline CDR1 and CDR2 sequences are DFQATT and SNEGSKA (reference sequence). CDR3: CSARDLPEAFF. CDR3 DNA: TGCAGTGCTAGAGATCTCCCTGAAGCTTTCTTT.

This clone came up once. The chain is built from TRBV2 and TRBJ2-1, with 11 nucleotides matching TRBD2. Germline V lookup: CDR1 SNHLY, CDR2 FYNNEI. The V segment lost 6 bases and the J segment 8 bases; nucleotides outside the gene matches: 12. This CDR3 comprises 16 residues. CDR3 region: CASRGNSGRAVDEQFF. CDR3 sequence (DNA): TGTGCCAGCAGGGGAAATAGCGGGAGGGCCGTAGATGAGCAGTTCTTC.

This clone was seen a few times. The J gene is TRBJ1-1, the V gene TRBV10-2; unclear D gene. This CDR3 region has 12 residues. V lost 6 bases, J lost 1 base, and 6 bases lay in between. Germline V gene data show CDR1 as WSHSY and CDR2 as SAAADI. CDR3 protein: CASRVKNTEAFF. The CDR3 coding sequence is TGCGCCAGCAGGGTGAAGAACACTGAAGCTTTCTTT.

V is TRBV24-1 and J is TRBJ2-5; D is unclear. There are 13 residues in the CDR3. Trimming left V 5 bases short and J 5 bases short, with 11 bases between. Per germline, CDR1 KGHDR and CDR2 SFDVKD. CDR3 loop: CATSGGVGETQYF. Here the CDR3 DNA reads TGTGCCACCAGTGGTGGGGTCGGGGAGACCCAGTACTTC.

This clone occurred once. The gene calls are TRBV7-2 and TRBJ1-1, with 8 nucleotides matching TRBD1. V shed 5 bases and J 4 bases; nucleotides not matched to a gene: 6. CDR1 and CDR2 (germline): SGHTA, FQGNSA. The CDR3 extends over 14 amino acids. The CDR3 DNA sequence: TGTGCCAGCAGCCTGGTAGACAGGGGCACTGAAGCTTTCTTT. Translating it yields CASSLVDRGTEAFF.

This chain joins TRBV28 and TRBJ1-6; possible D gene TRBD1, 6 bases. The V end lost 3 bases, the J end lost 7 bases, and 13 bases lay between the germline ends. The CDR3 is made up of 15 amino acids. Germline V gene data show CDR1 as MDHEN and CDR2 as SYDVKM. The CDR3 bases are TGTGCCAGCAGTTTGCTAAGGGGGGGGAATTCACCCCTCCACTTT. Its translation is CASSLLRGGNSPLHF.

The rearrangement uses TRBV4-1 and TRBJ1-2; TRBD1 might be the D (5 bases). This CDR3 spans 14 amino acids. The V end lost 1 base, the J end lost 4 bases, and 10 bases lay between the germline ends. Germline lookup yields CDR1 MGHRA and CDR2 YSYEKL. In DNA, the CDR3 is TGCGCCAGCAGCCAAGCGACAGCCTCCTATGGCTACACCTTC. Amino acid sequence: CASSQATASYGYTF.

This clone was seen once. The rearrangement uses TRBV5-6 and TRBJ1-2; the match to TRBD1 covers 9 bases. The germline V gene encodes CDR1 SGHDT and CDR2 YYEEEE. The CDR3 extends over 15 amino acids. V lost 4 bases, J lost 3 bases, and 7 bases stayed unmatched. The CDR3 is CASSPGQGLHYGYTF. CDR3 DNA: TGTGCCAGCAGCCCCGGACAGGGGCTCCACTATGGCTACACCTTC.

The chain combines TRBV5-5 with TRBJ2-3; 12 bases map to TRBD2. V gave up 2 bases and J gave up 2 bases; unmatched junction bases: 9. The CDR3 contains 18 residues. From germline, CDR1 is SGHKS and CDR2 YYEKEE (reference sequence). CDR3 bases: TGTGCCAGCAGCTTTTTTCTAGCGGGAGGGCCGCTCACAGATACGCAGTATTTT. Its protein product is CASSFFLAGGPLTDTQYF.

CDR3 nucleotide sequence: TGTGCCAGTAGTGTCTCCGGGACAGGGGGCACTGAAGCTTTCTTT. It encodes CASSVSGTGGTEAFF. The chain joins TRBV19 to TRBJ1-1, with TRBD1 matching over 11 bases. The V and J ends lost 5 bases and 4 bases, in that order; junction bases with no gene match: 6. CDR1 LNHDA and CDR2 SQIVND come from the germline V gene (reference sequence). CDR3 length: 15 residues.

V is TRBV4-1 and J is TRBJ2-7; 12 bases align to TRBD2. Germline assignment: CDR1 MGHRA and CDR2 YSYEKL. This CDR3 has 15 amino acids. The ends lost 4 bases at V and 2 bases at J; junction bases unmatched: 3. The CDR3: CASSPGLAGTYEQYF. The CDR3 nucleotides read TGCGCCAGCAGCCCAGGACTAGCGGGGACCTACGAGCAGTACTTC.

The rearrangement uses TRBV5-8 and TRBJ1-3; no clear D gene. The CDR3 is 16 residues long. Trimming stripped 4 bases from V and 4 bases from J, with 18 bases between. Per germline, CDR1 SGHTS and CDR2 YDEGEE. CDR3 in amino acids: CASSLEVTVGGNTIYF. The CDR3 region has the DNA TGTGCCAGCAGCCTGGAAGTGACGGTCGGGGGAAACACCATATATTTT.

This clone was recorded once. The J gene is TRBJ1-5, the V gene TRBV20-1, with D possibly TRBD1 on 6 matching bases. Trimming took 3 bases from V and 5 from J, leaving 11 bases between them. This CDR3 has 13 amino acids. CDR1 is DFQATT and CDR2 is SNEGSKA in the germline V gene (reference sequence). CDR3 nucleotide sequence: TGCAGTGCTAGTGAGGGGGGAGATCAGCCCCAGCATTTT. This encodes CSASEGGDQPQHF.

In this sample, this clone turned up once. The chain employs TRBV6-5 and TRBJ2-1, with 10 bases identical to TRBD1. Per germline, CDR1 MNHEY and CDR2 SVGAGI. V was clipped by 8 bases and J by 6 bases; unmatched bases: 7. The CDR3 consists of 14 residues. The CDR3 sequence is CASRTGGEGNEQFF. DNA for the CDR3: TGTGCCAGCCGGACAGGGGGTGAAGGCAATGAGCAGTTCTTC.